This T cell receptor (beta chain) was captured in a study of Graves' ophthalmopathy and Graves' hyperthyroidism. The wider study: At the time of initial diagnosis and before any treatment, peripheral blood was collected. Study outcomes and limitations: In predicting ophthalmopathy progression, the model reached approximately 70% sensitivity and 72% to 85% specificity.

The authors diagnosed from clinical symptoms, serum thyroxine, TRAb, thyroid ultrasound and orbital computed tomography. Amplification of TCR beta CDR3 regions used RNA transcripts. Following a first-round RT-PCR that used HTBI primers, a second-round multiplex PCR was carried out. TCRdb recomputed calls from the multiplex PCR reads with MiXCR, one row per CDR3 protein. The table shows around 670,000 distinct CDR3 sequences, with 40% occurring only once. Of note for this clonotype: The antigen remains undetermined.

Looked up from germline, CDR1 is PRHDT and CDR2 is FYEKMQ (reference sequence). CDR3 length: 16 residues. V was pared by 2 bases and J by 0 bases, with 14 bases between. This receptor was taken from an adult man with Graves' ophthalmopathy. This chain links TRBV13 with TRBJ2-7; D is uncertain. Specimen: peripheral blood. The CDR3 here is CASSLKGSGDSYEQYF. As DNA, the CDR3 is TGTGCCAGCAGCTTAAAAGGGTCAGGTGACTCCTACGAGCAGTACTTC.